The rows below give T cell receptor beta chains drawn from one sample of a study of blood T cells in healthy people across ages. TCRdb re-derived calls from the 5' RACE reads in MiXCR, one entry per CDR3 protein. Altogether some 1.7 million distinct CDR3 sequences are present, approximately 28% being singletons, with the ten largest covering approximately 7.7%. The sample consisted of blood. These receptor sequences come from a woman aged 25 to 39 in good health. CDR3s include the opening cysteine and the closing phenylalanine or tryptophan. The order of the fields is D gene, V gene, J gene, clone size, CDR3 length, CDR3 DNA, CDR3 protein. The D gene is left open where the match is weak. The size of a clone is reported for some rows only, either as once, few or many, or as a class for expanded clones.

.	TRBV7-2	TRBJ2-7	.	18	TGTGCCAGCAGCTTAGCTACTCCCTTAGGGATGAGCTCCTACGAGCAGTACTTC	CASSLATPLGMSSYEQYF
.	TRBV24-1	TRBJ1-3	.	13	TGTGCCACCAGTGATCCGCAGGAGCACACCATATATTTT	CATSDPQEHTIYF
.	TRBV12-3/TRBV12-4	TRBJ2-1	few	15	TGTGCCAGCAGTTTTACCGACTCCCTCCTCCGTGAGCAGTTCTTC	CASSFTDSLLREQFF
TRBD2	TRBV5-1	TRBJ2-1	.	15	TGCGCCAGCAGCTTGGAGCGGGGAGTCTTCAATGAGCAGTTCTTC	CASSLERGVFNEQFF
.	TRBV5-1	TRBJ2-1	.	15	TGCGCCAGCAGCCCCTTAGGGTCGGTGGACAATGAGCAGTTCTTC	CASSPLGSVDNEQFF
TRBD2	TRBV7-6	TRBJ2-3	many	14	TGTGCCAGCAGCTTAGCGGGAGGGTCAGATACGCAGTATTTT	CASSLAGGSDTQYF
TRBD2	TRBV7-2	TRBJ2-1	few	16	TGTGCCAGCAGCTTTTCTAGCGGGGGACCGGGGAATGAGCAGTTCTTC	CASSFSSGGPGNEQFF
TRBD1	TRBV5-6	TRBJ2-1	few	16	TGTGTCAGCAGCCCGGAGACGGGACAGGGCGTAAGTGAGCAGTTCTTC	CVSSPETGQGVSEQFF
.	TRBV7-3	TRBJ2-1	many	15	TGTGCCAGCAGCCCCAGTGCTGGGGGTAAGAATGAGCAGTTCTTC	CASSPSAGGKNEQFF
.	TRBV6-5	TRBJ2-4	.	16	TGTGCCAGCAGCCGCACGACCGTATCTCCCAAAAACATTCAGTACTTC	CASSRTTVSPKNIQYF
TRBD2	TRBV28	TRBJ2-7	.	15	TGTGCCAGCGGTGGAGGAATAGCGGGGGCCTACGAGCAGTACTTC	CASGGGIAGAYEQYF
.	TRBV6-6	TRBJ1-6	few	11	TGTGCCAGCAGGGGAAAAGAGCCCCTCCACTTT	CASRGKEPLHF
.	TRBV2	TRBJ2-6	.	17	TGTGTCAGCAGGGGGGAGGAGGTTCACCCTGGGGCCAACGTCCTGACTTTC	CVSRGEEVHPGANVLTF
TRBD1	TRBV27	TRBJ2-7	few	14	TGTGCCAGCAGTTTCCAGGACAGGGATCACGAGCAGTACTTC	CASSFQDRDHEQYF
.	TRBV19	TRBJ1-1	.	11	TGTGCCAGTACCACGAGAAGTGAAGCTTTCTTT	CASTTRSEAFF
.	TRBV2	TRBJ2-4	many	14	TGTGCCAGCACCCCAGGGGAGGCCAAAAACATTCAGTACTTC	CASTPGEAKNIQYF
.	TRBV29-1	TRBJ2-1	.	14	TGCAGCGTTGTTCTGCTCCGGCCGATGAATGAGCAGTTCTTC	CSVVLLRPMNEQFF
.	TRBV29-1	TRBJ1-2	few	13	TGCAGCGAGAACGGGGCAGGCCGCTATGGCTACACCTTC	CSENGAGRYGYTF
.	TRBV20-1	TRBJ2-7	.	11	TGCAGTGCCCATACAAGGGACGAGCAGTACTTC	CSAHTRDEQYF
TRBD2	TRBV4-3	TRBJ2-3	once	18	TGCGCCAGCAGCCAAGAAATTGGGCTAGCGGGAGATATGAATACGCAGTATTTT	CASSQEIGLAGDMNTQYF
TRBD2	TRBV20-1	TRBJ2-7	.	15	TGCAGTGCTAAACGCTGGACTAGCGGTACCTACGAGCAGTACTTC	CSAKRWTSGTYEQYF
TRBD1	TRBV9	TRBJ2-7	.	15	TGTGCCAGCAGCGTAGGAGGGGGCTCCCGAAACGTTCAGTACTTC	CASSVGGGSRNVQYF
.	TRBV4-1	TRBJ1-2	few	17	TGCGCCAGCAGCCAAGACGAACGGAGCCGCCGAAGGGGGGGCTACACCTTC	CASSQDERSRRRGGYTF
.	TRBV6-1	TRBJ2-7	many	15	TGTGCCAGCAGTCCCCAGGACGCTTTTAACTACGAGCAGTACTTC	CASSPQDAFNYEQYF
TRBD1	TRBV25-1	TRBJ2-1	many	18	TGTGCCAGCAGTGATGTGGTTAGGGGGCTTAGGTCCTACAATGAGCAGTTCTTC	CASSDVVRGLRSYNEQFF
.	TRBV9	TRBJ1-6	.	15	TGTGCCAGCAGCAAAGTAGCAGGGGTTAATTCACCCCTCCACTTT	CASSKVAGVNSPLHF
TRBD1	TRBV7-2	TRBJ2-7	few	18	TGTGCCAGCAGCCCCCTTGACAGGGGCCTACTTTTTGAGGACGAGCAGTACTTC	CASSPLDRGLLFEDEQYF
.	TRBV15	TRBJ1-2	.	16	TGTGCCACCAGCAGAGATCGGCAGGGGCTCGACTATGGCTACACCTTC	CATSRDRQGLDYGYTF